Below, one TCR beta chain is given with its context. The sample belongs to a study of blood T cell repertoires in COVID-19. As for the study in general: Acute and convalescent COVID-19 specimens originated in the United States, Italy and Spain. PBMCs, B-cell-depleted T cells, or T cells provided the cDNA or gDNA that made up the material.

The junction had 4 bases not matched to a gene; V was cut back by 5 bases and J by 7 bases. The CDR3 runs 14 residues. Germline loops: CDR1 MNHNY, CDR2 SVGAGI (reference sequence). Profiling relied on immunoSEQ multiplex PCR, and the TCRdb table lists in-frame clones only, not all of them. The data contain approximately 360,000 clones, around 83% of them seen just once; the ten biggest clones take up about 4.9%. Participants came from 20 to 25 US areas, aged about 18 to 95 years. Assignment of participants to cohorts was predicated upon participant-reported clinical history. This receptor was taken from a woman between 45 and 60 years old who had recovered from COVID-19. J is TRBJ2-1 and V is TRBV6-6; 11 nucleotides align to TRBD1. Sequenced: PBMCs or T cells enriched from blood (not recorded which). CDR3 in DNA: TGTGCCAGCAGTAAAGGACAGGGGGCGAATGAGCAGTTCTTC. Its protein is CASSKGQGANEQFF.